A selection of T cell receptor beta chains follows, all from one sample in a study of beta chain features in type 1 diabetes. Clones were read by immunoSEQ multiplex PCR, and TCRdb kept only the in-frame ones, dropping some. The table records roughly 300,000 clones, 12% to 15% of them present only once. Input material: central memory CD4+ T cells from blood. These receptor sequences come from a man aged 25 to 40 in good health. The conserved cysteine and the conserved F or W are not part of the CDR3 here.

TRBJ2-3,TRBV13,ASSPRPRGSDTQY
TRBJ2-5,TRBV5-1,ASSLQGLAGGRETQY
TRBJ1-4,TRBV28,ASSVQTPNEKLF
TRBJ1-5,TRBV11-2,ASSLALGYQPQH
TRBJ2-3,TRBV6-1,ASSLGLAGEY
TRBJ1-4,TRBV6-6,ASISMGGSNEKLF
TRBJ1-5,TRBV19,ASHRVGGQPQH
TRBJ1-2,TRBV10-1,ASSESQGYGYT
TRBJ2-5,TRBV7-2,ASSLGTSGGVETQY
TRBJ1-2,TRBV5-6,ASSLKAQGIGYT
TRBJ2-3,TRBV6-5,ATRSGGASTDTQY
TRBJ2-1,TRBV7-6,ASSRDRPNEQF
TRBJ2-6,TRBV19,ASNSWSGANVLT
TRBJ2-2,TRBV19,ASSRDREEYYTGELF
TRBJ2-1,TRBV6-5,AIGQNEQF
TRBJ2-3,TRBV4-1,ASSYERGTDTQY
TRBJ2-3,TRBV6-4,ASSESSGRDTQY
TRBJ2-7,TRBV5-1,ASSSGRLAYEQY
TRBJ2-7,TRBV5-4,ASSPTAEQY
TRBJ2-6,TRBV5-6,ASSEGFFGANVLT
TRBJ2-3,TRBV7-2,ASSFGPQGTDTQY
TRBJ2-3,TRBV7-2,ASSRRAGTSTDTQY
TRBJ2-1,TRBV11-2,ASSLSGGQHNEQF
TRBJ1-4,TRBV5-4,ASSLAGELF
TRBJ2-7,TRBV14,ASSQGPDRAEQY
TRBJ1-1,TRBV4-3,ASSRERGIRAEAF
TRBJ2-5,TRBV5-4,ASSRRQGRETQY
-,TRBV5-1,ASSGTYEQY
TRBJ1-1,TRBV5-5,ASSPSLNMNTEAF
TRBJ2-5,TRBV7-7,ASSLPLAGGETQY
TRBJ2-2,TRBV7-2,ASPRTVNTGELF
TRBJ1-5,TRBV7-8,ASSSQQGYSNQPQH
TRBJ2-7,TRBV7-2,ASSLVPAGALDDEQY
TRBJ2-5,TRBV5-6,ASSLPSGETQY
TRBJ1-2,TRBV6-1,ASRIGGQGGYT
TRBJ1-5,TRBV18,ASSPWRSGTYQPQH
TRBJ2-7,TRBV7-2,ASSQVTYEQY
TRBJ1-3,TRBV19,ASKHRTGAGNTIY
TRBJ2-3,TRBV15,ATGRGHTDTQY
TRBJ1-5,TRBV6-1,ASSVIGDQPQH
TRBJ1-5,TRBV19,ASTSPGQGHQPQH
TRBJ1-2,TRBV29-1,SAASPGQGNYGYT
TRBJ2-5,TRBV7-6,ASSGSGRETQY
TRBJ2-1,TRBV11-2,ASTGTSGMGNEQF
TRBJ1-2,TRBV27,ASRPLTGEGGYT
TRBJ2-5,TRBV5-1,ASSLVPGQGKTQY